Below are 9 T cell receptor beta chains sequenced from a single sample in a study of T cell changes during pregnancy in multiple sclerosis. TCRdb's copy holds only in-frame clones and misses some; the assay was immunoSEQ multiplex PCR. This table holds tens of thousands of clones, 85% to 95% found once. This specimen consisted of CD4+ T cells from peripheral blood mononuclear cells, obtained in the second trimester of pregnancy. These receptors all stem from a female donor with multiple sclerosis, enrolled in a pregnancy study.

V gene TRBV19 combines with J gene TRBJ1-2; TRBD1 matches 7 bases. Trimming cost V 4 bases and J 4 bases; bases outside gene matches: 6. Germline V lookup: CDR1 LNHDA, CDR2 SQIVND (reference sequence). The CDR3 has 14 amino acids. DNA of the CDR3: TGTGCCAGTAGTACTCAGGGGGAAGGCTATGGCTACACCTTC. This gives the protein CASSTQGEGYGYTF.

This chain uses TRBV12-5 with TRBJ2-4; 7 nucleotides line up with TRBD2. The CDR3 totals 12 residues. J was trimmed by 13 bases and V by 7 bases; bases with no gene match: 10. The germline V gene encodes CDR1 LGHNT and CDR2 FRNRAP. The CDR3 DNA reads TGTGCTAGTGCCTCCCCCCCGGGGGGACAGTACTTC. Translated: CASASPPGGQYF. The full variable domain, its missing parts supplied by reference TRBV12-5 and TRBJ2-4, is DARVTQTPRHKVTEMGQEVTMRCQPILGHNTVFWYRQTMMQGLELLAYFRNRAPLDDSGMPKDRFSAEMPDATLATLKIQPSEPRDSAVYFCASASPPGGQYFGAGTRLSVL.

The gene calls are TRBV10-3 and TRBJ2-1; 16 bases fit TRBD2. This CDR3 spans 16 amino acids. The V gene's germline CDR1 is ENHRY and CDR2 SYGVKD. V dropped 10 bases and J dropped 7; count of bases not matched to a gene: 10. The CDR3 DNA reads TGTGCCACGACCGGGACTAGCGGGAGGGCCGGGAATGAGCAGTTCTTC. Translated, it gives CATTGTSGRAGNEQFF.

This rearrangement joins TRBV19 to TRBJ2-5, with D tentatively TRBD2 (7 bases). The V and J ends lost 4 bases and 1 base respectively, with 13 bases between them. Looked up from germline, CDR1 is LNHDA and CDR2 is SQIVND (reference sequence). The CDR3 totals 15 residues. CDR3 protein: CASSTQGGVQETQYF. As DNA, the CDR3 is TGTGCCAGTAGTACCCAAGGGGGGGTCCAAGAGACCCAGTACTTC.

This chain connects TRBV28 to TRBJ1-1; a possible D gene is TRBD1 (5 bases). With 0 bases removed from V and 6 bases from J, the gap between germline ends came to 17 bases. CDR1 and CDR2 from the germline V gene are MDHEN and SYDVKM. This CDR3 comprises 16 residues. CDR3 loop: CASSLWSRAQTPEAFF. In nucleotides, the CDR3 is TGTGCCAGCAGTTTATGGTCCAGGGCCCAGACCCCTGAAGCTTTCTTT.

CDR3 in amino acids: CASSPRGTSSDTQYF. CDR3 DNA: TGTGCCAGCTCACCTAGAGGGACTAGCTCAGATACGCAGTATTTT. The V call is TRBV18, the J call TRBJ2-3, with TRBD2 identical over 9 bases. Germline lookup yields CDR1 KGHSH and CDR2 LQKENI. This CDR3 spans 15 amino acids. J was trimmed by 4 bases and V by 3 bases; bases with no gene match: 5. The variable domain in full, with the rest retrieved from reference TRBV18 and TRBJ2-3, is NAGVMQNPRHLVRRRGQEARLRCSPMKGHSHVYWYRQLPEEGLKFMVYLQKENIIDESGMPKERFSAEFPKEGPSILRIQQVVRGDSAAYFCASSPRGTSSDTQYFGPGTRLTVL.

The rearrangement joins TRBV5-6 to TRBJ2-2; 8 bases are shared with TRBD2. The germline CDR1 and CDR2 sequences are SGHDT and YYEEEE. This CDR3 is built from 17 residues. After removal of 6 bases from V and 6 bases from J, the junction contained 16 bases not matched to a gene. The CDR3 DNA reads TGTGCCAGCACCCCTGCCCGGGGACTAGGGTACCCCGGGGAGCTGTTTTTT. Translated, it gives CASTPARGLGYPGELFF.

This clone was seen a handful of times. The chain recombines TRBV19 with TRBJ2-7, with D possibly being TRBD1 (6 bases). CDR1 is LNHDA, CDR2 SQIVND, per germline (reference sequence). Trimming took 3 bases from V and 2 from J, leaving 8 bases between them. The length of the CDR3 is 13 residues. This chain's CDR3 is CASSIQGPYEQYF. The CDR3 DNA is TGTGCCAGTAGTATTCAGGGGCCCTACGAGCAGTACTTC.

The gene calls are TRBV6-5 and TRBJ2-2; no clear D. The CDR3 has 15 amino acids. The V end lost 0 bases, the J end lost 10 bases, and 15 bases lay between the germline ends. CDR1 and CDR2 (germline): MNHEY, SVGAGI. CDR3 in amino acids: CASSYSRRWALELFF. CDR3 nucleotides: TGTGCCAGCAGTTACTCGCGTAGATGGGCGTTGGAGCTGTTTTTT.